The 8 T cell receptor beta chains reported below all come from one sample, sequenced in a study of cytomegalovirus exposure and HLA in healthy donors. Primers: 60 Vbeta forward and 13 Jbeta reverse. Here immunoSEQ multiplex PCR was the method, and the copy in TCRdb shows in-frame clones only, minus some. There are 130,000 or so clones in the sample; 65% to 80% occur only once, and around 5.5% lies in the top ten. Sequenced: PBMCs. These TCRs come from a young man in good health and CMV-seropositive.

This clone is deemed medium-sized (0.01 to 0.1%). The V call is TRBV6-6, the J call TRBJ1-2; D is undetermined. This CDR3 is 12 amino acids long. The V and J ends lost 10 bases and 4 bases respectively, with 13 bases between them. The germline CDR1 and CDR2 sequences are MNHNY and SVGAGI (reference sequence). The CDR3 bases are TGTGCCACCTGGGTCGAGGGCTATGGCTACACCTTC. Its protein product is CATWVEGYGYTF.

The rearrangement links TRBV29-1 to TRBJ2-7, with 7 nucleotides matching TRBD1. J lost 4 bases, V lost 2 bases, and 5 bases had no gene match. The CDR3 spans 13 residues. Per the germline V gene, CDR1 is SQVTM and CDR2 is ANQGSEA. Here the CDR3 DNA reads TGCAGCGTTGAATACCAGGGGGTATACGAGCAGTACTTC. Translating it yields CSVEYQGVYEQYF.

The chain combines TRBV12-5 with TRBJ1-5; D might be TRBD1 (6 bases). V was cut by 6 bases and J by 3 bases, with 12 bases left in between. Germline V lookup: CDR1 LGHNT, CDR2 FRNRAP. CDR3 size: 14 residues. CDR3 coding DNA: TGTGCTAGTGGGAGGACAGTCTACAATCAGCCCCAGCATTTT. It translates to CASGRTVYNQPQHF.

This sequence joins TRBV6-1 and TRBJ1-3; 12 nucleotides match TRBD1. Germline loops: CDR1 MNHNS, CDR2 SASEGT. After removal of 3 bases from V and 4 bases from J, the junction contained 13 bases not matched to a gene. The CDR3 runs to 19 residues. The CDR3 spells CASSDPLGTGGRTGNTIYF. CDR3 coding DNA: TGTGCCAGCAGTGACCCACTCGGGACAGGGGGCCGAACGGGAAACACCATATATTTT.

This chain joins TRBV6-1 and TRBJ2-5; D perhaps matches TRBD1 (5 bases). V was shortened by 3 bases and J by 2 bases, with 10 bases between the two germline ends. This CDR3 region has 14 residues. Per the germline V gene, CDR1 is MNHNS and CDR2 is SASEGT. This CDR3 is CASSDRVLQETQYF. CDR3 DNA: TGTGCCAGCAGTGACAGGGTCTTACAAGAGACCCAGTACTTC.

V usage is TRBV18 and J usage is TRBJ1-1; D remains ambiguous. The CDR3 contains 14 residues. Germline CDR1 KGHSH, CDR2 LQKENI. With 4 bases removed from V and 11 bases from J, the gap between germline ends came to 20 bases. The CDR3 here is CASSLSSGLPRAFF. Here the CDR3 DNA reads TGTGCCAGCTCACTCAGTTCAGGTCTACCCAGGGCTTTCTTT.

The V call is TRBV18, the J call TRBJ1-2; D is ambiguous. This CDR3 is built from 16 residues. Germline V CDR1 and CDR2: KGHSH, LQKENI. Trimming left V 3 bases short and J 2 bases short, with 16 bases between. The CDR3 region is CASSPLTGLENYGYTF. CDR3 DNA sequence: TGTGCCAGCTCACCTTTAACCGGACTGGAAAACTATGGCTACACCTTC.

The chain recombines TRBV7-9 with TRBJ1-1; D may be TRBD1 (5 bases). The CDR3 is 14 residues long. CDR1 and CDR2 (germline): SEHNR, FQNEAQ (reference sequence). The V end was cut by 4 bases, the J end by 5 bases, with 14 bases between. The CDR3 here is CASSSPQGGTEAFF. As DNA, the CDR3 is TGTGCCAGCAGCTCACCCCAGGGAGGTACTGAAGCTTTCTTT.